This T cell receptor beta chain was captured by sequencing in a study of blood T cell repertoires in COVID-19. As for the study in general: Samples taken during acute and convalescent COVID-19 were collected in the United States, Italy and Spain. Sample material is recorded as cDNA or gDNA derived from T cells, B-cell-depleted T cells, or PBMCs.

Under the authors' procedure: It was from reference gene primer amplification that nucleated cell counts were estimated. The protocol was immunoSEQ multiplex PCR, while the TCRdb copy is restricted to in-frame clones and leaves out a portion. That table furnishes V, J and clone size, whereas the DNA furnished D and trimming. The table lists hundreds of thousands of clones, roughly 88% of them singletons. CDR1 and CDR2 from the germline V gene are SGHNT and YYREEE (reference sequence). This CDR3 region has 16 residues. The V segment lost 5 bases and the J segment 2 bases; nucleotides outside the gene matches: 3.

The J gene is TRBJ2-3, the V gene TRBV5-4, with TRBD2 matching over 15 bases. Sequenced material: peripheral blood. This clonotype was obtained from a woman in her fifties or sixties with active or convalescent COVID-19. The CDR3 DNA sequence: TGTGCCAGCAGAGGACTAGCGGGGGGGGTCACAGATACGCAGTATTTT. Its translation: CASRGLAGGVTDTQYF.